These 13 T cell receptor beta chains originate from one sample sequenced in a study of blood T cell repertoires in COVID-19. Assay: immunoSEQ multiplex PCR; the TCRdb copy retains only in-frame clones and omits some. The sample consists of around 260,000 clones, about 89% of them appearing once. What was sequenced was peripheral blood. Every receptor here comes from a woman in her forties who had recovered from COVID-19.

This chain joins TRBV19 and TRBJ1-1, with TRBD1 as a possible D gene (5 bases). The CDR3 has 15 amino acids. Trimming took 6 bases from V and 5 from J, leaving 19 bases between them. CDR1 is LNHDA and CDR2 is SQIVND in the germline V gene (reference sequence). The chain's CDR3 is CASRWTWGVGTEAFF. The CDR3 DNA reads as TGTGCCAGTAGGTGGACCTGGGGGGTTGGGACTGAAGCTTTCTTT.

The J gene is TRBJ1-3, the V gene TRBV9, with TRBD1 matching over 11 bases. In germline, CDR1 is SGDLS, CDR2 YYNGEE. V trimming: 2 bases; J trimming: 1 base; junction bases outside the gene matches: 5. This CDR3 has 17 amino acids. In DNA form, the CDR3 reads TGTGCCAGCAGCGTCGGACAGGGGGCTTTTTCTGGAAACACCATATATTTT. Its translation is CASSVGQGAFSGNTIYF.

The J gene is TRBJ1-2, the V gene TRBV6-2 or TRBV6-3, with 9 bases that match TRBD1. V was pared by 5 bases and J by 4 bases, with 11 bases of the junction left unmatched. Germline values: CDR1 MNHEY, CDR2 SVGEGT. The CDR3 runs to 16 residues. Written as DNA, the CDR3 is TGTGCCAGCAGTCAAATTCCGGGACAGGGTTCCTATGGCTACACCTTC. Protein: CASSQIPGQGSYGYTF.

The V gene is TRBV5-3, the J gene TRBJ1-2, with D possibly matching TRBD1 (5 bases). TRBV5-3 is annotated as an ORF whose role is uncertain. Trimming removed 4 bases from V and 5 bases from J, with 12 bases in between. This CDR3 is 13 amino acids long. CDR3 sequence reads: CARSPDSKYGYTF. The CDR3, as DNA: TGTGCCAGAAGCCCCGACAGCAAATATGGCTACACCTTC.

There are many counts of this clone. The chain employs TRBV18 and TRBJ1-2; no reliable D call. The CDR3 consists of 13 residues. Germline V gives CDR1 KGHSH, CDR2 LQKENI. V dropped 1 base and J dropped 5 bases, with 8 bases sitting between them. For the CDR3, the DNA is TGTGCCAGCTCACCACGCGCCGGGTATGGCTACACCTTC. As protein: CASSPRAGYGYTF.

The genes are TRBV3-1 (or the pseudogene TRBV3-2) and TRBJ1-1; 9 bases align to TRBD1. The CDR3 is 14 amino acids. V was clipped by 7 bases and J by 0 bases; unmatched bases: 3. Germline CDR1 reads LGHDT; CDR2 reads YNNKEL (reference sequence). The CDR3 is CASTRQGVNTEAFF. The DNA for the CDR3 is TGTGCCAGCACCCGACAGGGGGTGAACACTGAAGCTTTCTTT.

The chain combines TRBV19 with TRBJ1-6, with 7 bases that match TRBD1. The V gene end was trimmed by 3 bases and the J gene end by 2 bases; junction bases not matched to a gene: 10. Germline values: CDR1 LNHDA, CDR2 SQIVND (reference sequence). The CDR3 covers 18 residues. CDR3 bases: TGTGCCAGTAGTATTCAGGGACAGTCGGCCACCTATAATTCACCCCTCCACTTT. This encodes CASSIQGQSATYNSPLHF.

This chain joins TRBV28 and TRBJ1-2; 8 bases align to TRBD1. Germline-derived CDR1 and CDR2 are MDHEN and SYDVKM. The CDR3 is 16 residues long. V lost 5 bases and J lost 4; bases outside the gene matches: 12. CDR3 loop: CASSIGPATGGYGYTF. CDR3 DNA sequence: TGTGCCAGCAGTATCGGACCGGCTACAGGGGGCTATGGCTACACCTTC.

In DNA, the CDR3 is TGTGCCAGCAGCTTAGTCAGTCGGGGGGCCTACGAGCAGTACTTC. Amino acid sequence: CASSLVSRGAYEQYF. The chain has TRBV11-3 and TRBJ2-7, with 7 bases fitting TRBD2. Germline CDR1 reads SGHNT; CDR2 reads YENEEA. The J segment lost 2 bases and the V segment lost 1 base, leaving 5 bases of the junction unmatched. The CDR3 runs to 15 residues.

The V call is TRBV6-6, the J call TRBJ2-1, with TRBD1 matching over 8 bases. The CDR3 runs 12 residues. In germline, CDR1 is MNHNY, CDR2 SVGAGI (reference sequence). J lost 15 bases, V lost 5 bases, and 9 bases had no gene match. CDR3 sequence reads: CASSDLIQGGFF. CDR3 coding DNA: TGTGCCAGCAGTGACCTTATACAGGGGGGGTTCTTC.

The chain links TRBV7-3 to TRBJ1-2; 10 bases are shared with TRBD1. This CDR3 contains 14 residues. Germline V CDR1 and CDR2: SGHTA, FQGTGA. After removal of 7 bases from V and 4 bases from J, the junction contained 6 bases not matched to a gene. Here the CDR3 DNA reads TGTGCCAGCAACTCGACAGGGGGCGCCTATGGCTACACCTTC. It translates to CASNSTGGAYGYTF.

The chain links TRBV3-1 (or the pseudogene TRBV3-2) to TRBJ2-3; TRBD2 agrees at 10 bases. In germline, CDR1 is LGHDT, CDR2 YNNKEL (reference sequence). The V and J ends lost 8 bases and 4 bases, in that order; junction bases with no gene match: 9. This CDR3 is built from 15 residues. As DNA, the CDR3 is TGTGCCAGCCGTGCACTAGCGGGGAGACCAGATACGCAGTATTTT. It translates to CASRALAGRPDTQYF.

The chain couples TRBV5-6 to TRBJ1-2; a possible D gene is TRBD1 (6 bases). This CDR3 has 14 amino acids. Germline V CDR1 and CDR2: SGHDT, YYEEEE. Between the trimmed V and J ends, which lost 1 base and 2 bases, there was a span of 9 bases. This CDR3 reads CASSLTDSNYGYTF. As DNA, the CDR3 is TGTGCCAGCAGCTTGACGGACAGCAACTATGGCTACACCTTC.